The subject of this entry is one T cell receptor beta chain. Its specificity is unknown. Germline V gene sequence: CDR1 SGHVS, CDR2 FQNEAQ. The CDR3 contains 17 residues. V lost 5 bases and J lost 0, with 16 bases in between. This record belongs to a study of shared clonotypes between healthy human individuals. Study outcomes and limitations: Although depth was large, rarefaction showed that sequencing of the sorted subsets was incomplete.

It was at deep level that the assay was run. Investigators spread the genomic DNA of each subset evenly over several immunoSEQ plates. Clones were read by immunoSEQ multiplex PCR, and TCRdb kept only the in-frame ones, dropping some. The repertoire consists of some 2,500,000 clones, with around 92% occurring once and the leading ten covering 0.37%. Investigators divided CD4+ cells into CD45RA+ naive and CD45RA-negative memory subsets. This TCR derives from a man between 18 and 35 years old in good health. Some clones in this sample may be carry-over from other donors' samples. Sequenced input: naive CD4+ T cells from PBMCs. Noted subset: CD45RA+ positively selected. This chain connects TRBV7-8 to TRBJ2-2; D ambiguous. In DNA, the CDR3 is TGTGCCAGCAGCCCCGACGAGGCGAGATCGAACACCGGGGAGCTGTTTTTT. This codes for CASSPDEARSNTGELFF.